This T cell receptor beta chain derives from a study of technical replicates of blood from a handful of donors. The repertoire was sequenced with immunoSEQ multiplex PCR; TCRdb's copy has only in-frame clones and lacks some. The sample lists around 16,000 clones; 82% were seen once. The TCR originated in a human donor in good health. Some clones in this sample may be carry-over from other donors' samples. Sequencing was performed on PBMCs.

CDR3 bases: TGTGCCTGGAGTGGCCGGCGGGGGGAGAGTGGCTACACCTTC. Translated, it gives CAWSGRRGESGYTF. The J gene is TRBJ1-2, the V gene TRBV30, with a tentative D call TRBD1 (5 bases). The CDR3 has 14 amino acids. CDR1 and CDR2 (germline): GTSNPN, SVGIG (reference sequence). V dropped 1 base and J dropped 7 bases, with 16 bases sitting between them.